The text below deals with one T cell receptor (beta chain). The antigen is undetermined. With 4 bases clipped from V and 7 bases from J, the junction kept 12 bases outside the gene matches. Germline CDR1 LGHNT, CDR2 FRNRAP. The CDR3 is 15 residues long. TCRdb called the reads again in MiXCR, with one record for every CDR3 protein. The sample has approximately 770,000 distinct CDR3 sequences, almost 30% seen once. The data are from a study of T cell repertoires in cytomegalovirus infection. Turning to the study itself: Well-studied HLA-B-restricted CMV epitopes were used in the study alongside recently identified HLA-C-restricted ones. Public TCR beta signatures indicated both CMV infection and matching HLA type. Study-wide findings and caveats: What dominated the ex vivo response were HLA-C-restricted CMV-specific TCR beta clonotypes. Using cumulative public TCR beta family frequency, the authors identified those who carried CMV together with the relevant HLA.

J is TRBJ1-2 and V is TRBV12-5; 7 bases line up with TRBD1. The source is a human donor in good health (CMV status not recorded). Some clones in this sample may be carry-over from other donors' samples. Sequencing used cultured CD8+ T cells from PBMCs, obtained from culture after CMV antigen stimulation. The CDR3 sequence is CASGSGQRRLGGYTF. CDR3 in DNA: TGTGCTAGTGGTTCGGGACAGAGGAGATTGGGTGGCTACACCTTC.